A selection of T cell receptor beta chains follows, all from one sample in a study of read filtering for tumor transcriptome and immune sequencing. TCRdb called the reads again in MiXCR, with one record for every CDR3 protein. Of approximately 5,300 distinct CDR3 sequences in the sample, 21% are singletons; the top ten hold around 25%. Sequences were obtained from a population of CD138-negative cells sorted from bone marrow. The receptors shown here come from a donor aged 40 or older with multiple myeloma. CDR3s include the opening cysteine and the closing phenylalanine or tryptophan. The D gene is left open where the match is weak. Clone size, where shown, is once, few, many, or a class for clones that have expanded.

v_gene	d_gene	j_gene	abundance	CDR3nt	CDR3aa
TRBV20-1	.	TRBJ1-5	many	TGCAGTGCTAGTCGCCCTGGGGCAGACCCTATATGGGGCAATCAGCCCCAGCATTTT	CSASRPGADPIWGNQPQHF
TRBV2	TRBD1	TRBJ2-2	medium-sized	TGTGCCAGTGGGACAGGGAACACCGGGGAGCTGTTTTTT	CASGTGNTGELFF
TRBV7-2	.	TRBJ1-5	many	TGTGCCAGCAGCTTATCCCGTCCTCATCAGCCCCAGCATTTT	CASSLSRPHQPQHF
TRBV7-9	.	TRBJ2-3	many	TGTGCCAGCAGTTCGGAGGGCCGAGCAGATACGCAGTATTTT	CASSSEGRADTQYF
TRBV28	TRBD2	TRBJ2-3	many	TGTGCCAGCAGCCCGTCCGGGACTAGCGGGATACATACGCAGTATTTT	CASSPSGTSGIHTQYF
TRBV24-1	TRBD2	TRBJ2-1	many	TGTGCCACCAGTGATTCCGGACTAGGGTTTGGTGAGCAGTTCTTC	CATSDSGLGFGEQFF
TRBV4-1	TRBD2	TRBJ2-7	many	TGCGCCAGCAGCCAAGACGGGGCGGGAGGGTACTACGAGCAGTACTTC	CASSQDGAGGYYEQYF
TRBV4-1	.	TRBJ1-5	many	TGCGCCAGCAGCAACAGCCAATATAGCAATCAGCCCCAGCATTTT	CASSNSQYSNQPQHF
TRBV29-1	.	TRBJ1-5	.	TGCAGCGTTGAAGGGCAGGGTTTTGATCAGCCCCAGCATTTT	CSVEGQGFDQPQHF
TRBV11-2	.	TRBJ2-7	few	TGTGCCAGCAGCTTGCGACTAACGGGCGAGCAGTACTTC	CASSLRLTGEQYF
TRBV4-2	TRBD2	TRBJ2-3	.	TGTGCCAGCAGCCACCTAGTAGCGGGAGGAGATACGCAGTATTTT	CASSHLVAGGDTQYF
TRBV6-5	TRBD2	TRBJ2-1	medium-sized	TGTGCCAGCAGTCCTAGCGGCCCTGAGGAAGAGCAGTTCTTC	CASSPSGPEEEQFF
TRBV2	TRBD1	TRBJ2-2	.	TGTGCCTGTGGGACAGGGAACACCTGGGAGCTGTTTTTT	CACGTGNTWELFF
TRBV11-2	.	TRBJ2-3	many	TGTGCCAGCAGCTTAGGGGGAATGAGGGTAACAGATACGCAGTATTTT	CASSLGGMRVTDTQYF
TRBV11-2	.	TRBJ2-1	many	TGTGCCAGAAGCCTTAGAGGGGGAATTTCCAATGAGCAGTTCTTC	CARSLRGGISNEQFF
TRBV10-3	TRBD2	TRBJ2-2	.	TGTGCTATCAGTGACTGGAGCGGGGGGAACACCGGGGAGCCGTTTTTT	CAISDWSGGNTGEPFF
TRBV20-1	.	TRBJ2-7	many	TGCAGTGCGCAACAGGGTCGTAAGCACTACGAGCAGTACTTC	CSAQQGRKHYEQYF
TRBV7-9	.	TRBJ2-5	many	TGTGCCAGCAGCGGGGAGCGGTACCCTTCCGAGACCCAGTACTTC	CASSGERYPSETQYF
TRBV3-1	.	TRBJ2-1	medium-sized	TGTGCCAGCAGCCAAGGGGATGGGAGGAGCCATGAGCAGTTCTTC	CASSQGDGRSHEQFF
TRBV5-1	.	TRBJ1-1	medium-sized	TGCGCCAGCAGCTTGAAGGAACACCTAATGAACACTGAAGCTTTCTTT	CASSLKEHLMNTEAFF
TRBV5-4	.	TRBJ2-5	many	TGTGCCAGCAGCTTGGAGGCCACCCAAGAGACCCAGTACTTC	CASSLEATQETQYF
TRBV20-1	TRBD2	TRBJ2-1	medium-sized	TGCAGTGCCAACGTAGGGGGGACTAGGGGTATGGATGAGCAGTTCTTC	CSANVGGTRGMDEQFF
TRBV5-8	.	TRBJ2-7	many	TGTGCCAGCAGCCACAATCGCGGGACCGGGGTGGCCTACGAGCAGTACTTC	CASSHNRGTGVAYEQYF